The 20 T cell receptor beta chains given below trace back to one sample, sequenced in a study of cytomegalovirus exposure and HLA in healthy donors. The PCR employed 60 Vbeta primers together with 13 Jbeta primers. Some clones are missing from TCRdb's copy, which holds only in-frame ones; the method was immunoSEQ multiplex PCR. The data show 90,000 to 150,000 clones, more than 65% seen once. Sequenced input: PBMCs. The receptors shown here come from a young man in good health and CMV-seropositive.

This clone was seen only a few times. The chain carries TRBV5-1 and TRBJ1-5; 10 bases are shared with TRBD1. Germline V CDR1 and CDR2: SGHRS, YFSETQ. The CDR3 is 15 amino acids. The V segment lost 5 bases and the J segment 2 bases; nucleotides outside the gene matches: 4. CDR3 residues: CASRFGTGGNQPQHF. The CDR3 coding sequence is TGCGCCAGCAGGTTCGGGACAGGGGGCAATCAGCCCCAGCATTTT.

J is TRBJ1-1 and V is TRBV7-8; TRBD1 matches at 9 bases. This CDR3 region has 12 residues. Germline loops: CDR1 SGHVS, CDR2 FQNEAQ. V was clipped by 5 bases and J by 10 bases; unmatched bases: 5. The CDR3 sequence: CASSLDRGLAFF. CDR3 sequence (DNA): TGTGCCAGCAGCCTTGACAGGGGGTTAGCTTTCTTT.

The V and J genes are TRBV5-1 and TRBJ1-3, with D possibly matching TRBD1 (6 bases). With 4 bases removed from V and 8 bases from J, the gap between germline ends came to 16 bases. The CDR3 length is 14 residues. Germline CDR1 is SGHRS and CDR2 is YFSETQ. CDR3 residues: CASSPGGALDTIYF. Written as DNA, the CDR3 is TGCGCCAGCAGCCCCGGGGGGGCGTTGGACACCATATATTTT.

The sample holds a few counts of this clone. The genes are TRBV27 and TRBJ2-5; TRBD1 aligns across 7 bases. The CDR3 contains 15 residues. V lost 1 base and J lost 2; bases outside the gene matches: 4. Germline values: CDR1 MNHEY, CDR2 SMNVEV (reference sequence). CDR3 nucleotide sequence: TGTGCCAGCAGTTTATTAGGGACAGCTCAAGAGACCCAGTACTTC. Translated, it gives CASSLLGTAQETQYF.

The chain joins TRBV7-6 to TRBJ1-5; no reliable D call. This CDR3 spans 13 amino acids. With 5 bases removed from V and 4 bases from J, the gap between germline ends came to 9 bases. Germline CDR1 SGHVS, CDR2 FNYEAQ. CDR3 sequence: CASSPGGNQPQHF. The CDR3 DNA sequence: TGTGCCAGCAGCCCGGGAGGGAATCAGCCCCAGCATTTT. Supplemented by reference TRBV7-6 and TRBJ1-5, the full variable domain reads GAGVSQSPRYKVTKRGQDVALRCDPISGHVSLYWYRQALGQGPEFLTYFNYEAQQDKSGLPNDRFSAERPEGSISTLTIQRTEQRDSAMYRCASSPGGNQPQHFGDGTRLSIL.

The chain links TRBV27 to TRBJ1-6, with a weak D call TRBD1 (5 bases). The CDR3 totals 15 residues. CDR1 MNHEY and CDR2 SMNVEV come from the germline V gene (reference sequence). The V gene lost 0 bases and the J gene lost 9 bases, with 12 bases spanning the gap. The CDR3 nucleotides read TGTGCCAGCAGTTTATCAGGGGCGTTTGGTTCACCCCTCCACTTT. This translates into CASSLSGAFGSPLHF.

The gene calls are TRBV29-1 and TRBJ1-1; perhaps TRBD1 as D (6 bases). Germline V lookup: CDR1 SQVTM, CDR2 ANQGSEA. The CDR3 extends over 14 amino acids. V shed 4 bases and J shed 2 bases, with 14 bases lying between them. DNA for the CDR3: TGCAGCGTTGGAGTGGACAGCCGAAACACTGAAGCTTTCTTT. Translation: CSVGVDSRNTEAFF.

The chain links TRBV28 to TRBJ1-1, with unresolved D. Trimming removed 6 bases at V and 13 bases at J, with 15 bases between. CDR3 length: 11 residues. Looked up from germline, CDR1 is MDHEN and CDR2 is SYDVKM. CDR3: CASRNNAPGFF. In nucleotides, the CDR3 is TGTGCCAGCAGAAATAACGCCCCAGGTTTCTTT.

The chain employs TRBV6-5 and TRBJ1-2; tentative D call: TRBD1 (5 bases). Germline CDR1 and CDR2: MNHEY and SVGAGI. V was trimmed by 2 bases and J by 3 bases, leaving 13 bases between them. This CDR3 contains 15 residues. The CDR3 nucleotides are TGTGCCAGCAGTTACGGGCCAGGGAAGTACTATGGCTACACCTTC. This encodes CASSYGPGKYYGYTF.

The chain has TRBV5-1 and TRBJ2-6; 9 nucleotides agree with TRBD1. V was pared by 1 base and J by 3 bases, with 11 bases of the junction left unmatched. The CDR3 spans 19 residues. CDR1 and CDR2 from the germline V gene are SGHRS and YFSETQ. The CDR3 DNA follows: TGCGCCAGCAGCTTGACTGGACCGGGACAGGGAAGTGGGGCCAACGTCCTGACTTTC. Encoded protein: CASSLTGPGQGSGANVLTF.

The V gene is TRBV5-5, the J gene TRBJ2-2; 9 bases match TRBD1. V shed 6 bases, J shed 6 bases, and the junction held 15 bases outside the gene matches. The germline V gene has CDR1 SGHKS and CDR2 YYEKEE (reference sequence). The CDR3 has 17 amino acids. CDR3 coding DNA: TGTGCCAGCAACTCTAACCCGGGACAGGGTTTATCCGGGGAGCTGTTTTTT. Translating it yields CASNSNPGQGLSGELFF.

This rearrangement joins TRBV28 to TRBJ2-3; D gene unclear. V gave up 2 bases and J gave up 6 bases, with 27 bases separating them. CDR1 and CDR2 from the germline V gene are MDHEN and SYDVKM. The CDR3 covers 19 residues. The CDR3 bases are TGTGCCAGCAGTTTAATTCTAACTTCTAGTAAGTGGTCGGAGGATACGCAGTATTTT. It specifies CASSLILTSSKWSEDTQYF.

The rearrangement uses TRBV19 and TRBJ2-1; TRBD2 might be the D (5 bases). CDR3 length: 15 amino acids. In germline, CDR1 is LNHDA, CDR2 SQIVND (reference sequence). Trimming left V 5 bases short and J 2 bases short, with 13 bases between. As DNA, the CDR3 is TGTGCCAGTAGTTGGAAAGCGGCCCCCTACAATGAGCAGTTCTTC. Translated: CASSWKAAPYNEQFF.

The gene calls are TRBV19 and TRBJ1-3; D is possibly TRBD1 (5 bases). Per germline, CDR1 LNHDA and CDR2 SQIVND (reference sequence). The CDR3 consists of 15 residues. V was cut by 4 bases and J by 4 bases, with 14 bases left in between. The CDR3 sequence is CASSTPGGYGNTIYF. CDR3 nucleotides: TGTGCCAGTAGTACCCCGGGGGGGTACGGAAACACCATATATTTT.

The CDR3 DNA sequence: TGCAGCGTTGCCGAAACCCGGACAAGGGGAAACTACGAGCAGTACTTC. It yields the protein CSVAETRTRGNYEQYF. The V call is TRBV29-1, the J call TRBJ2-7; possibly TRBD1 for D (5 bases). Trimming cost V 4 bases and J 3 bases, with 22 bases left between them. CDR1 SQVTM and CDR2 ANQGSEA come from the germline V gene. The CDR3 has 16 residues.

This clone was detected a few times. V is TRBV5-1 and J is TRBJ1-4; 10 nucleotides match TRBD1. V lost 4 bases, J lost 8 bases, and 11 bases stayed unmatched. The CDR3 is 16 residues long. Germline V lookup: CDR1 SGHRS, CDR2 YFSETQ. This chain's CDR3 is CASSQLSTGGVEKLFF. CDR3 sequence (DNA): TGCGCCAGCAGCCAATTGTCGACAGGGGGCGTAGAAAAACTGTTTTTT.

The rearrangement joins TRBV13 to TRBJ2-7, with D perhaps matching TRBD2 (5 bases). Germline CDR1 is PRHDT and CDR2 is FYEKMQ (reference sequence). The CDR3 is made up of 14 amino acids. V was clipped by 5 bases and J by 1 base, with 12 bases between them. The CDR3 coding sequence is TGTGCCAGCAGCGCTAGGGAGTTGTCCTACGAGCAGTACTTC. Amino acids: CASSARELSYEQYF.

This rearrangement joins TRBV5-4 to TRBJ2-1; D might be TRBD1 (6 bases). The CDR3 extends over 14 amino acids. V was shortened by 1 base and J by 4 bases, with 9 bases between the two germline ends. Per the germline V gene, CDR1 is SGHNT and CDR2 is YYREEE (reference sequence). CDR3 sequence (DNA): TGTGCCAGCAGCTTGCCAGGGGATTACAATGAGCAGTTCTTC. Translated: CASSLPGDYNEQFF.

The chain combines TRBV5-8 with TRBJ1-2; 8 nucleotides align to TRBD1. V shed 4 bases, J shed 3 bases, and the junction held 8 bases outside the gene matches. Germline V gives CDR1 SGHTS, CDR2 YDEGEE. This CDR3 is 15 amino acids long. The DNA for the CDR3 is TGTGCCAGCAGCCCCGGACAGGGACCCGACTATGGCTACACCTTC. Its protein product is CASSPGQGPDYGYTF.

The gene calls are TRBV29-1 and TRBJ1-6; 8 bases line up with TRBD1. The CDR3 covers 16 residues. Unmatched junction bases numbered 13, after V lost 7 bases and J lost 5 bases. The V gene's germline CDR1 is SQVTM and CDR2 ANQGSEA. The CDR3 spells CSALTDRARNNSPLHF. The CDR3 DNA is TGCAGCGCCCTGACGGACAGGGCTAGGAATAATTCACCCCTCCACTTT. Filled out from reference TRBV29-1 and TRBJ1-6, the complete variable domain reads SAVISQKPSRDICQRGTSLTIQCQVDSQVTMMFWYRQQPGQSLTLIATANQGSEATYESGFVIDKFPISRPNLTFSTLTVSNMSPEDSSIYLCSALTDRARNNSPLHFGNGTRLTVT.